These 24 T cell receptor beta chains were all obtained from the same sample, sequenced in a study of shared clonotypes between healthy human individuals. TCRdb's table, derived via immunoSEQ multiplex PCR, lists solely in-frame clones and lacks some. The repertoire holds around 510,000 clones, more than 95% seen once, with around 0.066% in the top ten. What was sequenced was naive CD4+ T cells sorted from blood. Subset indicated: CD45RA+ positively selected. Receptor source: a woman in her thirties in good health.

The chain carries TRBV25-1 and TRBJ2-5; 9 nucleotides align to TRBD1. The V segment lost 3 bases and the J segment 2 bases; nucleotides outside the gene matches: 4. CDR1 and CDR2 from the germline V gene are MGHDK and SYGVNS. This CDR3 region has 15 residues. For the CDR3, the DNA is TGTGCCAGCAGTGATATCGGGACAGGGCAAGAGACCCAGTACTTC. This codes for CASSDIGTGQETQYF. The full variable domain, in which reference TRBV25-1 and TRBJ2-5 provide the parts outside the CDR3, is EADIYQTPRYLVIGTGKKITLECSQTMGHDKMYWYQQDPGMELHLIHYSYGVNSTEKGDLSSESTVSRIRTEHFPLTLESARPSHTSQYLCASSDIGTGQETQYFGPGTRLLVL.

The chain carries TRBV7-2 and TRBJ1-2, with TRBD1 matching over 8 bases. CDR1 and CDR2 (germline): SGHTA, FQGNSA. Trimming removed 1 base from V and 6 bases from J; junction bases left unmatched: 1. The CDR3 extends over 13 amino acids. The CDR3 coding sequence is TGTGCCAGCAGCTTAGTGACAGGGGATGGCTACACCTTC. Its translation: CASSLVTGDGYTF.

This chain's CDR3 is CASSSKSRGVSTDTQYF. The CDR3 DNA sequence: TGTGCCAGTAGTTCAAAATCGCGAGGAGTGAGCACAGATACGCAGTATTTT. The rearrangement uses TRBV19 and TRBJ2-3; D gene ambiguous. V shed 5 bases and J shed 0 bases, with 18 bases lying between them. CDR3 length: 17 residues. The V gene's germline CDR1 is LNHDA and CDR2 SQIVND (reference sequence).

The V gene is TRBV7-9, the J gene TRBJ2-7; D perhaps matches TRBD1 (5 bases). The CDR3 has 16 amino acids. CDR1 is SEHNR, CDR2 FQNEAQ, per germline (reference sequence). The ends were cut back, 4 bases at V and 0 bases at J, with 16 bases in the middle. The CDR3 DNA reads TGTGCCAGCAGCTACAGGCGGCTTGGCGGCTCCTACGAGCAGTACTTC. The encoded protein is CASSYRRLGGSYEQYF. The complete variable domain, with remaining parts taken from reference TRBV7-9 and TRBJ2-7, reads DTGVSQNPRHKITKRGQNVTFRCDPISEHNRLYWYRQTLGQGPEFLTYFQNEAQLEKSRLLSDRFSAERPKGSFSTLEIQRTEQGDSAMYLCASSYRRLGGSYEQYFGPGTRLTVT.

This clone appeared a single time. The gene calls are TRBV10-3 and TRBJ2-7, with no clear D. The V gene's germline CDR1 is ENHRY and CDR2 SYGVKD. The length of the CDR3 is 12 residues. Trimming took 4 bases from V and 2 from J, leaving 6 bases between them. The CDR3: CAISGVTYEQYF. The CDR3 DNA is TGTGCCATCAGTGGGGTTACCTACGAGCAGTACTTC.

V gene TRBV5-1 combines with J gene TRBJ2-2, with 8 bases identical to TRBD2. Per germline, CDR1 SGHRS and CDR2 YFSETQ. The J segment lost 3 bases and the V segment lost 3 bases, leaving 4 bases of the junction unmatched. The CDR3 spans 15 residues. In DNA form, the CDR3 reads TGCGCCAGCAGCTCGAGCGGGAGCGACACCGGGGAGCTGTTTTTT. Protein: CASSSSGSDTGELFF.

This chain connects TRBV5-1 to TRBJ2-7; 9 positions agree with TRBD2. Trimming at V came to 4 bases and at J to 5 bases, leaving 10 bases not matched to a gene. Germline V gene data show CDR1 as SGHRS and CDR2 as YFSETQ. This CDR3 contains 15 residues. The CDR3 sequence is CASSLTGLAAHEQYF. The CDR3 DNA is TGCGCCAGCAGCCTTACGGGACTAGCTGCCCACGAGCAGTACTTC.

The CDR3 DNA is TGTGCCAGCAGTCAAGACTACCGCGGGGCCAACGTCCTGACTTTC. Protein: CASSQDYRGANVLTF. This rearrangement joins TRBV28 to TRBJ2-6; possibly TRBD2 for D (5 bases). The CDR3 totals 15 residues. Looked up from germline, CDR1 is MDHEN and CDR2 is SYDVKM. Trimming took 5 bases from V and 4 from J, leaving 12 bases between them.

The chain links TRBV9 to TRBJ2-7; the D gene is possibly TRBD1 (5 bases). The CDR3 length is 12 residues. The germline V gene encodes CDR1 SGDLS and CDR2 YYNGEE. V was pared by 3 bases and J by 8 bases, with 12 bases between. The CDR3 DNA sequence: TGTGCCAGCAGCGAAAGGGGTTTCAAGCAGTACTTC. It codes for CASSERGFKQYF.

DNA of the CDR3: TGCGCCAGCAGCTTGGTACCGGGACAGGGAGACGAGCAGTACTTC. Its protein is CASSLVPGQGDEQYF. The chain recombines TRBV5-1 with TRBJ2-7, with 9 bases lining up with TRBD1. The CDR3 runs 15 residues. Germline V gene lookup returns CDR1 SGHRS and CDR2 YFSETQ. V trimming: 0 bases; J trimming: 5 bases; junction bases outside the gene matches: 6.

This chain joins TRBV25-1 and TRBJ2-5; maybe TRBD2 (5 bases). Per germline, CDR1 MGHDK and CDR2 SYGVNS. CDR3 length: 15 amino acids. With 3 bases removed from V and 5 bases from J, the gap between germline ends came to 16 bases. Here the CDR3 DNA reads TGTGCCAGCAGTGATTGGGAGCCCTTGGGGGAGACCCAGTACTTC. Its protein is CASSDWEPLGETQYF. The variable domain in full, with the rest retrieved from reference TRBV25-1 and TRBJ2-5, is EADIYQTPRYLVIGTGKKITLECSQTMGHDKMYWYQQDPGMELHLIHYSYGVNSTEKGDLSSESTVSRIRTEHFPLTLESARPSHTSQYLCASSDWEPLGETQYFGPGTRLLVL.

DNA of the CDR3: TGTGCCAGCAGAAACGGACAGTCAGATGGCTACACCTTC. Its protein product is CASRNGQSDGYTF. V and J are TRBV6-5 and TRBJ1-2; TRBD1 might be the D (6 bases). Germline-derived CDR1 and CDR2 are MNHEY and SVGAGI. V was cut by 6 bases and J by 6 bases, with 14 bases left in between. The CDR3 has 13 residues.

The chain links TRBV5-4 to TRBJ2-5, with TRBD1 matching 8 bases. Germline-derived CDR1 and CDR2 are SGHNT and YYREEE (reference sequence). After removal of 0 bases from V and 3 bases from J, the junction contained 1 base not matched to a gene. The CDR3 totals 14 residues. The CDR3 protein is CASSLGTGKETQYF. DNA of the CDR3: TGTGCCAGCAGCTTGGGGACAGGGAAAGAGACCCAGTACTTC.

This clone was seen once. The rearrangement uses TRBV2 and TRBJ2-3, with unresolved D. CDR3 size: 12 residues. With 11 bases removed from V and 2 bases from J, the gap between germline ends came to 11 bases. Germline V gene lookup returns CDR1 SNHLY and CDR2 FYNNEI. The CDR3 nucleotides are TGTGCCCAGCAAGACTCCACAGATACGCAGTATTTT. It yields the protein CAQQDSTDTQYF.

V is TRBV28 and J is TRBJ2-1, with D possibly being TRBD1 (5 bases). This CDR3 comprises 15 residues. Germline CDR1 is MDHEN and CDR2 is SYDVKM. Deletions cut 2 bases from V and 8 bases from J, with 16 bases between. The CDR3 reads CASSLGQTGAYEQFF. The CDR3 DNA reads as TGTGCCAGCAGTTTAGGGCAAACTGGGGCTTATGAGCAGTTCTTC.

CDR3 DNA sequence: TGCGCCAGCAGCGAGATGGGGTCCGGGGCTATCTACGAGCAGTACTTC. This gives the protein CASSEMGSGAIYEQYF. The rearrangement joins TRBV5-1 to TRBJ2-7, with D tentatively TRBD1 or TRBD2 (5 bases each). The CDR3 runs 16 residues. CDR1 and CDR2 (germline): SGHRS, YFSETQ. Trimming shortened V by 4 bases and J by 3 bases, and 20 bases separated the two germline ends. The full variable domain, its missing parts supplied by reference TRBV5-1 and TRBJ2-7, is KAGVTQTPRYLIKTRGQQVTLSCSPISGHRSVSWYQQTPGQGLQFLFEYFSETQRNKGNFPGRFSGRQFSNSRSEMNVSTLELGDSALYLCASSEMGSGAIYEQYFGPGTRLTVT.

To note about this clone: The sample holds other DNA sequences that translate to the same CDR3. This CDR3 is CASSLYEQYF. In DNA, the CDR3 is TGTGCCAGCAGTTTGTACGAGCAGTACTTC. The rearrangement joins TRBV28 to TRBJ2-7; D not resolved. The CDR3 totals 10 residues. V gave up 3 bases and J gave up 4 bases, with 1 base separating them. Germline V lookup: CDR1 MDHEN, CDR2 SYDVKM.

This clone has just one count. This chain connects TRBV27 to TRBJ1-4, with TRBD1 matching over 8 bases. CDR1 is MNHEY and CDR2 is SMNVEV in the germline V gene (reference sequence). V was clipped by 2 bases and J by 3 bases; unmatched bases: 2. This CDR3 is 15 amino acids long. CDR3 loop: CASSLRQGSNEKLFF. The CDR3 nucleotides are TGTGCCAGCAGTTTACGACAGGGGTCTAATGAAAAACTGTTTTTT.

This chain links TRBV29-1 with TRBJ2-5; 11 bases fit TRBD1. The V segment lost 4 bases and the J segment 5 bases; nucleotides outside the gene matches: 3. Germline V lookup: CDR1 SQVTM, CDR2 ANQGSEA. The CDR3 loop spans 13 amino acids. This CDR3 reads CSVARDRGETQYF. The CDR3 DNA follows: TGCAGCGTTGCCCGGGACAGGGGGGAGACCCAGTACTTC.

The V gene is TRBV19, the J gene TRBJ2-2; TRBD1 agrees at 9 bases. Per the germline V gene, CDR1 is LNHDA and CDR2 is SQIVND (reference sequence). Trimming took 5 bases from V and 5 from J; bases not matched to a gene: 12. The CDR3 consists of 17 residues. The chain's CDR3 is CASSLRPGQGDTGELFF. The CDR3 bases are TGTGCCAGTAGTCTTCGGCCGGGACAGGGTGATACCGGGGAGCTGTTTTTT. Together with reference TRBV19 and TRBJ2-2, the CDR3 gives the full variable domain: DGGITQSPKYLFRKEGQNVTLSCEQNLNHDAMYWYRQDPGQGLRLIYYSQIVNDFQKGDIAEGYSVSREKKESFPLTVTSAQKNPTAFYLCASSLRPGQGDTGELFFGEGSRLTVL.

The genes are TRBV28 and TRBJ2-7, with 8 bases lining up with TRBD1. V lost 10 bases, J lost 2 bases, and 4 bases stayed unmatched. The germline CDR1 and CDR2 sequences are MDHEN and SYDVKM. The CDR3 length is 12 residues. This CDR3 reads CAIQGGAYEQYF. Here the CDR3 DNA reads TGTGCCATACAGGGGGGCGCCTACGAGCAGTACTTC.

The V call is TRBV30, the J call TRBJ2-3, with 10 bases lining up with TRBD1. The V and J ends lost 3 bases and 3 bases, in that order; junction bases with no gene match: 6. Germline CDR1 is GTSNPN and CDR2 is SVGIG (reference sequence). The CDR3 is 15 residues long. CDR3 DNA sequence: TGTGCCTGGAGAAAACGGGACAGGGGAACAGATACGCAGTATTTT. Its protein product is CAWRKRDRGTDTQYF.

The chain combines TRBV5-1 with TRBJ2-7; 7 bases are a match to TRBD1. This CDR3 region has 13 residues. V lost 1 base to trimming and J lost 5 bases; unmatched junction nucleotides: 3. Per germline, CDR1 SGHRS and CDR2 YFSETQ. The CDR3 coding sequence is TGCGCCAGCAGCTTGACAGGGGAGCACGAGCAGTACTTC. Amino acid sequence: CASSLTGEHEQYF.

The gene calls are TRBV19 and TRBJ1-4; 7 positions match TRBD1. The CDR3 contains 14 residues. Trimming took 6 bases from V and 5 from J; bases not matched to a gene: 6. Germline assignment: CDR1 LNHDA and CDR2 SQIVND (reference sequence). CDR3: CASRHRGGNEKLFF. Here the CDR3 DNA reads TGTGCCAGTAGACACAGGGGAGGGAATGAAAAACTGTTTTTT.